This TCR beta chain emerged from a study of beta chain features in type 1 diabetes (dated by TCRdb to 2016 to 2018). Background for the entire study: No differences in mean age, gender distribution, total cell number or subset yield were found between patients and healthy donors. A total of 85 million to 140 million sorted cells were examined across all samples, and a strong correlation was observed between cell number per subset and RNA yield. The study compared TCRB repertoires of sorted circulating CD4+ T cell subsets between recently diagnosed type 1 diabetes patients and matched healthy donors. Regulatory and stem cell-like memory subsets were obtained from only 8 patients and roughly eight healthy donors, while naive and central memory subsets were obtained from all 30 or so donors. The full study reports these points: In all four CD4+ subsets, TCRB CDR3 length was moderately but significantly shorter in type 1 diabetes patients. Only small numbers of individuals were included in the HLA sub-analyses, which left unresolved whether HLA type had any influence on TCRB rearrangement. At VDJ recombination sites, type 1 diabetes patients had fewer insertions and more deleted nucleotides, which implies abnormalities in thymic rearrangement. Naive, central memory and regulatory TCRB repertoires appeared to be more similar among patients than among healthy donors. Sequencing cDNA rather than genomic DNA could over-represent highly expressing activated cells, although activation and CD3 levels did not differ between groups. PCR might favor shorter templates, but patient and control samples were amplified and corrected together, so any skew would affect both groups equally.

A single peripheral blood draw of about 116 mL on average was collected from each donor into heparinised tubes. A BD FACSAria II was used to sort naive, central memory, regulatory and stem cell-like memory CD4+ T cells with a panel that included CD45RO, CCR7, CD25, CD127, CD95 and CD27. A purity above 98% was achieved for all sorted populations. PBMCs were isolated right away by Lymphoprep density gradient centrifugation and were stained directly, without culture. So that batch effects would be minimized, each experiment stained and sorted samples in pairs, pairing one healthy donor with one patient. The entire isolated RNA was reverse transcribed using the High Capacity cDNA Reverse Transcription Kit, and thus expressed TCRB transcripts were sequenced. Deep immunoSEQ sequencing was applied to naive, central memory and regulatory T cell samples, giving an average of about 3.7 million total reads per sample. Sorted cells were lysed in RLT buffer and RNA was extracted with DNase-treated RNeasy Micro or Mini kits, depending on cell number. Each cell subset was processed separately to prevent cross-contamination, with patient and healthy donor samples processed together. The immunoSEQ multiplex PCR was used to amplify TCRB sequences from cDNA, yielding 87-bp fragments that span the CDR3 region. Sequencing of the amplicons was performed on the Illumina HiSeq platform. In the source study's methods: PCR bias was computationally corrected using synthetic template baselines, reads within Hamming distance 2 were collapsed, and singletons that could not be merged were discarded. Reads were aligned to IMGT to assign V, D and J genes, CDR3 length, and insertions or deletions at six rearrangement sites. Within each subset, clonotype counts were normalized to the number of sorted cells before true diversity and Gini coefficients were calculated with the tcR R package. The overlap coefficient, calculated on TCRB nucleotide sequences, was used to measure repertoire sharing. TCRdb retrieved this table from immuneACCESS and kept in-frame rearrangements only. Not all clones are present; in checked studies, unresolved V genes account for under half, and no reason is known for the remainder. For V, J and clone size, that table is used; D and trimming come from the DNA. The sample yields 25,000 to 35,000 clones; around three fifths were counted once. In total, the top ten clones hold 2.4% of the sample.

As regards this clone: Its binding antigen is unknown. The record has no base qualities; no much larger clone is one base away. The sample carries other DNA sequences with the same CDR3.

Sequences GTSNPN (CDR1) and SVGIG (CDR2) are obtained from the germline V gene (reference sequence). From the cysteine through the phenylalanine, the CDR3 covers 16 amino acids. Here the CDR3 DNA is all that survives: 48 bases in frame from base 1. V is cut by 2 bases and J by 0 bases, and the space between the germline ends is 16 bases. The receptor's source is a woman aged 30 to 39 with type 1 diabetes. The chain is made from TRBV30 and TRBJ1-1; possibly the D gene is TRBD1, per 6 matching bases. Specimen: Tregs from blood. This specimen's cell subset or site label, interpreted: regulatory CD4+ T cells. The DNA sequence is TGTGCCTGGAGTCGGGATAGGGACATCCTGAACACTGAAGCTTTCTTT. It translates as CAWSRDRDILNTEAFF. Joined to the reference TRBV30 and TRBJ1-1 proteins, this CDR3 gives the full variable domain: SQTIHQWPATLVQPVGSPLSLECTVEGTSNPNLYWYRQAAGRGLQLLFYSVGIGQISSEVPQNLSASRPQDRQFILSSKKLLLSDSGFYLCAWSRDRDILNTEAFFGQGTRLTVV.